This TCR beta chain was sequenced in a study of CD8 T cells in Susac syndrome. After extraction with the RNeasy kit, roughly 0.45 to 1 ug of the RNA was reverse transcribed using random hexamers. Amplification of TCR beta CDR3 across 54 Vbeta and 13 Jbeta was performed with immunoSEQ multiplex PCR. TCRdb reprocessed the immunoSEQ multiplex PCR reads via MiXCR and lists one record per CDR3 protein. The top ten hold 0.11% to 0.15% of the sample, which has some 120,000 distinct CDR3 sequences, about nine tenths seen once. Per germline, CDR1 DFQATT and CDR2 SNEGSKA (reference sequence). The CDR3 is made up of 16 amino acids. The V and J ends lost 6 bases and 0 bases, in that order; junction bases with no gene match: 10.

V is TRBV20-1 and J is TRBJ1-3, with 8 positions matching TRBD1. The sequenced material came from CD4+ T cells from PBMCs. The receptor's source is a human donor in good health. CDR3 sequence (DNA): TGCAGTGCGGGGGCCGAGGACAGGGCCTCTGGAAACACCATATATTTT. Residues: CSAGAEDRASGNTIYF.